The 27 T cell receptor beta chains given below trace back to one sample, sequenced in a study of human T cells and chemical hapten exposure. TCRdb re-called the RACE reads through MiXCR, storing one row per CDR3 protein. The sample records some 54,000 distinct CDR3 sequences, about a tenth being singletons. The time point denotes: patch test 2, 6 weeks after DPC sensitization. The treatment denotes: therapeutic diphenylcyclopropenone sensitization with weekly scalp DPC. Source: whole blood, taken in connection with sensitization to the hapten diphenylcyclopropenone (DPC). Every receptor here comes from a woman between 45 and 65 years old with alopecia areata. Some clones in this sample may be carry-over from other donors' samples.

The sample holds many counts of this clonotype. This chain uses TRBV19 with TRBJ2-2, with a weak D call TRBD2 (5 bases). CDR1 and CDR2 (germline): LNHDA, SQIVND (reference sequence). V was shortened by 9 bases and J by 2 bases, with 13 bases between the two germline ends. The CDR3 contains 14 residues. CDR3 bases: TGTGCCAGCCTTGACCGGGGTAACACCGGGGAGCTGTTTTTT. This gives the protein CASLDRGNTGELFF.

This clonotype was observed at least ten times. This sequence joins TRBV29-1 and TRBJ2-4, with a weak D call TRBD2 (6 bases). Germline assignment: CDR1 SQVTM and CDR2 ANQGSEA. V lost 5 bases to trimming and J lost 0 bases, with 14 bases between them. CDR3 length: 15 residues. The CDR3 bases are TGCAGCGTTTTGGGCGGACTACTAGCCAAAAACATTCAGTACTTC. This codes for CSVLGGLLAKNIQYF.

This clonotype was recorded at least ten times. V and J are TRBV7-2 and TRBJ1-5, with D possibly matching TRBD1 (5 bases). CDR1 and CDR2 from the germline V gene are SGHTA and FQGNSA. V was trimmed by 0 bases and J by 4 bases, leaving 22 bases between them. The CDR3 has 19 residues. The CDR3 sequence: CASSLAGSWQGRSNQPQHF. CDR3 coding DNA: TGTGCCAGCAGCTTAGCGGGCTCTTGGCAGGGAAGGAGTAATCAGCCCCAGCATTTT.

This clonotype was counted only a few times. The chain uses TRBV5-1 and TRBJ2-1; TRBD2 agrees at 11 bases. Losses at the gene ends were 4 bases for V and 8 bases for J; bases not matched to a gene: 11. Germline CDR1 and CDR2: SGHRS and YFSETQ. The CDR3 covers 16 residues. CDR3 region: CASSILLAGASDEQFF. For the CDR3, the DNA is TGCGCCAGCAGCATCCTACTAGCGGGAGCCAGCGATGAGCAGTTCTTC.

The V call is TRBV11-1, the J call TRBJ1-1, with no clear D. V lost 5 bases and J lost 5, with 12 bases in between. CDR3 length: 13 residues. The germline CDR1 and CDR2 sequences are SGHAT and FQDESV (reference sequence). The CDR3 region is CASSKGMGTEAFF. For the CDR3, the DNA is TGTGCCAGCAGCAAGGGTATGGGAACTGAAGCTTTCTTT.

This clonotype was seen many times. The chain is built from TRBV12-5 and TRBJ1-2; a possible D gene is TRBD1 (6 bases). The CDR3 sequence is 12 residues long. Germline CDR1 and CDR2: LGHNT and FRNRAP. Trimming removed 6 bases from V and 2 bases from J, with 7 bases in between. This CDR3 is CASGDRNYGYTF. The DNA for the CDR3 is TGTGCTAGTGGCGACAGGAACTATGGCTACACCTTC.

There are many counts of this clonotype. The chain employs TRBV18 and TRBJ2-5; unclear D gene. In germline, CDR1 is KGHSH, CDR2 LQKENI. The CDR3 length is 14 residues. Trimming removed 3 bases from V and 5 bases from J, with 13 bases in between. The CDR3 spells CASSPGRHPETQYF. The CDR3 coding sequence is TGTGCCAGCTCACCGGGTAGGCATCCCGAGACCCAGTACTTC.

This clonotype occurred many times. The V and J genes are TRBV7-9 and TRBJ2-7, with D possibly TRBD1 on 5 matching bases. Trimming took off 5 bases at V and 6 bases at J, with 17 bases between the two ends. Germline V gives CDR1 SEHNR, CDR2 FQNEAQ (reference sequence). This CDR3 region has 14 residues. The CDR3 region has the DNA TGTGCCAGCAGCCCGACCGGACACAACGCCGAGCAGTACTTC. Translating gives CASSPTGHNAEQYF.

In this sample, this clonotype turned up a few times. This rearrangement joins TRBV5-6 to TRBJ1-1; D gene uncertain. The germline V gene encodes CDR1 SGHDT and CDR2 YYEEEE. Trimming took off 1 base at V and 0 bases at J, with 7 bases between the two ends. The CDR3 contains 14 residues. The CDR3 DNA is TGTGCCAGCAGCTTGAGAGATATGAACACTGAAGCTTTCTTT. Its translation: CASSLRDMNTEAFF.

The V call is TRBV7-9, the J call TRBJ1-2; the D gene is possibly TRBD1 (6 bases). The CDR3 runs 16 residues. V was pared by 2 bases and J by 1 base, with 14 bases between. Germline loops: CDR1 SEHNR, CDR2 FQNEAQ (reference sequence). The CDR3 sequence: CASSLPLRTVNYGYTF. CDR3 coding DNA: TGTGCCAGCAGCTTACCACTACGGACAGTTAACTATGGCTACACCTTC.

This clonotype showed up just a few times. This chain connects TRBV4-2 to TRBJ2-1, with 9 bases matching TRBD2. This CDR3 has 16 residues. Germline CDR1 reads LGHNA; CDR2 reads YNFKEQ. V shed 0 bases and J 10 bases; nucleotides not matched to a gene: 10. The CDR3, as DNA: TGTGCCAGCAGCCAAGATCCGGCGGGAGGGACGGAAGAGCAGTTCTTC. Protein: CASSQDPAGGTEEQFF.

The genes are TRBV11-3 and TRBJ2-2, with D possibly matching TRBD1 (5 bases). With 2 bases removed from V and 7 bases from J, the gap between germline ends came to 11 bases. The CDR3 is made up of 14 amino acids. Per the germline V gene, CDR1 is SGHNT and CDR2 is YENEEA. In nucleotides, the CDR3 is TGTGCCAGCAGCTTATCTGGGGCGATCGGGGAGCTGTTTTTT. Translated: CASSLSGAIGELFF.

This clonotype was picked up many times. The rearrangement joins TRBV6-6 to TRBJ2-7, with 7 nucleotides matching TRBD1. The CDR3 is 13 amino acids. Germline V CDR1 and CDR2: MNHNY, SVGAGI (reference sequence). Trimming cost V 4 bases and J 3 bases; bases outside gene matches: 3. The CDR3 reads CASSFSGGYEQYF. In DNA, the CDR3 is TGTGCCAGCAGTTTTTCAGGGGGCTACGAGCAGTACTTC.

This clonotype came up many times. This chain uses TRBV4-3 with TRBJ1-2, with D tentatively TRBD1 (6 bases). The ends were cut back, 0 bases at V and 7 bases at J, with 12 bases in the middle. Germline V CDR1 and CDR2: LGHNA, YSLEER. CDR3 size: 14 residues. The DNA of the CDR3 is TGCGCCAGCAGCCAAGAACCGGGGGGCCGTGGCTACACCTTC. Its translation: CASSQEPGGRGYTF.

The chain couples TRBV3-1 to TRBJ1-4; possibly TRBD1 for D (5 bases). CDR1 and CDR2 (germline): LGHDT, YNNKEL (reference sequence). This CDR3 has 14 amino acids. The ends were cut back, 4 bases at V and 0 bases at J, with 6 bases in the middle. CDR3 nucleotides: TGTGCCAGCAGCCGACAGTCAACTAATGAAAAACTGTTTTTT. As protein: CASSRQSTNEKLFF.

The chain couples TRBV5-6 to TRBJ2-1, with a weak D call TRBD2 (6 bases). Trimming shortened V by 0 bases and J by 6 bases, and 16 bases separated the two germline ends. The CDR3 contains 16 residues. The germline V gene has CDR1 SGHDT and CDR2 YYEEEE. CDR3: CASSLAVGRRPNEQFF. The CDR3 nucleotides read TGTGCCAGCAGCTTGGCAGTCGGGAGAAGACCCAATGAGCAGTTCTTC.

The genes are TRBV29-1 and TRBJ1-1, with D perhaps TRBD1 (6 bases). Germline lookup yields CDR1 SQVTM and CDR2 ANQGSEA. The V end lost 3 bases, the J end lost 0 bases, and 14 bases lay between the germline ends. The CDR3 is 15 amino acids. Here the CDR3 reads CSVDAGSGVNTEAFF. The DNA of the CDR3 is TGCAGCGTTGATGCGGGGTCAGGGGTGAACACTGAAGCTTTCTTT.

This clonotype has only a few counts. The genes are TRBV5-1 and TRBJ1-4; D is possibly TRBD1 (6 bases). Trimming pared 3 bases from V and 0 bases from J, leaving 12 bases between. The CDR3 is made up of 16 amino acids. The germline V gene encodes CDR1 SGHRS and CDR2 YFSETQ. For the CDR3, the DNA is TGCGCCAGCAGCTGGGGGCAAGTTGCAACTAATGAAAAACTGTTTTTT. This encodes CASSWGQVATNEKLFF. The full variable domain, with the rest looked up from reference TRBV5-1 and TRBJ1-4, is KAGVTQTPRYLIKTRGQQVTLSCSPISGHRSVSWYQQTPGQGLQFLFEYFSETQRNKGNFPGRFSGRQFSNSRSEMNVSTLELGDSALYLCASSWGQVATNEKLFFGSGTQLSVL.

This clonotype was observed a handful of times. This chain uses TRBV6-2 or TRBV6-3 with TRBJ1-5, with D tentatively TRBD1 (5 bases). This CDR3 is 15 amino acids long. Per the germline V gene, CDR1 is MNHEY and CDR2 is SVGEGT. Trimming took 0 bases from V and 3 from J, leaving 9 bases between them. Written as DNA, the CDR3 is TGTGCCAGCAGTTACTCGTCTGGGACCAATCAGCCCCAGCATTTT. Protein sequence: CASSYSSGTNQPQHF.

This clonotype was seen at least ten times. The chain employs TRBV7-6 and TRBJ2-7; D gene uncertain. The V and J ends lost 5 bases and 6 bases respectively, with 20 bases between them. Germline-derived CDR1 and CDR2 are SGHVS and FNYEAQ. CDR3 length: 15 residues. The CDR3 DNA sequence: TGTGCCAGCAGCCCCTTGGACGGTTCCATCTCCGAGCAGTACTTC. Protein product: CASSPLDGSISEQYF. The whole variable domain, remainder taken from reference TRBV7-6 and TRBJ2-7, is GAGVSQSPRYKVTKRGQDVALRCDPISGHVSLYWYRQALGQGPEFLTYFNYEAQQDKSGLPNDRFSAERPEGSISTLTIQRTEQRDSAMYRCASSPLDGSISEQYFGPGTRLTVT.

The chain is built from TRBV19 and TRBJ2-5, with 8 positions matching TRBD2. The CDR3 runs to 15 residues. Trimming at V came to 7 bases and at J to 6 bases, leaving 13 bases not matched to a gene. Germline V gene lookup returns CDR1 LNHDA and CDR2 SQIVND (reference sequence). The CDR3 region is CASTSGGAGAQTQYF. The DNA for the CDR3 is TGTGCCAGTACCTCAGGAGGAGCGGGGGCCCAGACCCAGTACTTC.

This clonotype was observed at least ten times. The genes are TRBV6-2 or TRBV6-3 and TRBJ1-2; D gene unclear. Per germline, CDR1 MNHEY and CDR2 SVGEGT. Trimming pared 5 bases from V and 0 bases from J, leaving 4 bases between. The CDR3 is made up of 12 amino acids. CDR3 sequence reads: CASSNANYGYTF. The CDR3 bases are TGTGCCAGCAGTAACGCTAACTATGGCTACACCTTC.

The chain links TRBV18 to TRBJ1-4; possibly TRBD1 for D (6 bases). There are 13 residues in the CDR3. The germline CDR1 and CDR2 sequences are KGHSH and LQKENI. Trimming left V 0 bases short and J 10 bases short, with 9 bases between. The CDR3 coding sequence is TGTGCCAGCTCACCACCCGGACAGCGAAAACTGTTTTTT. It yields the protein CASSPPGQRKLFF.

V is TRBV27 and J is TRBJ2-7; 7 positions agree with TRBD1. The CDR3 covers 15 residues. V lost 6 bases and J lost 4; bases outside the gene matches: 12. Germline V CDR1 and CDR2: MNHEY, SMNVEV (reference sequence). CDR3 in amino acids: CASSYNRQGRYEQYF. CDR3 nucleotides: TGTGCCAGCAGCTATAACCGACAGGGTCGGTACGAGCAGTACTTC.

The rearrangement joins TRBV5-6 to TRBJ1-2; 7 bases align to TRBD1. The CDR3 has 15 residues. The J segment lost 3 bases and the V segment lost 4 bases, leaving 9 bases of the junction unmatched. Germline lookup yields CDR1 SGHDT and CDR2 YYEEEE. CDR3 nucleotide sequence: TGTGCCAGCAGCCCGTACTCGACAGGGTACTATGGCTACACCTTC. Amino acid sequence: CASSPYSTGYYGYTF.

This clonotype was seen a handful of times. The genes are TRBV6-5 and TRBJ2-1; no firm D call. Per germline, CDR1 MNHEY and CDR2 SVGAGI. V lost 4 bases to trimming and J lost 10 bases, with 14 bases between them. This CDR3 contains 13 residues. CDR3 residues: CASSSLDLPEQFF. The CDR3 DNA reads TGTGCCAGCAGTTCCCTCGACCTTCCAGAGCAGTTCTTC.

Here the CDR3 DNA reads TGTGCCAGCAGTTTAGCAGCTAGCTCTGGGGCCAACGTCCTGACTTTC. Translated: CASSLAASSGANVLTF. The chain joins TRBV27 to TRBJ2-6, with D uncertain. Germline V gene lookup returns CDR1 MNHEY and CDR2 SMNVEV (reference sequence). Trimming took 2 bases from V and 0 from J, leaving 8 bases between them. The CDR3 contains 16 residues. Together with reference TRBV27 and TRBJ2-6, the CDR3 gives the full variable domain: EAQVTQNPRYLITVTGKKLTVTCSQNMNHEYMSWYRQDPGLGLRQIYYSMNVEVTDKGDVPEGYKVSRKEKRNFPLILESPSPNQTSLYFCASSLAASSGANVLTFGAGSRLTVL.